This TCR beta chain derives from a study of cytomegalovirus exposure and HLA in healthy donors. The CDR3 sequence is 15 residues long. In germline, CDR1 is SGHDT, CDR2 YYEEEE. The V gene lost 4 bases and the J gene lost 0 bases, with 14 bases spanning the gap. Primers: 60 Vbeta forward and 13 Jbeta reverse. Sequencing used immunoSEQ multiplex PCR; TCRdb keeps in-frame clones, though not all of them. The sample has around 130,000 clones; roughly 70% are singletons. This chain links TRBV5-6 with TRBJ2-7; possibly TRBD1 for D (6 bases). The sequencing sample was made of PBMCs. The sequence derives from a woman in her 40s in good health and CMV-seropositive. In nucleotides, the CDR3 is TGTGCCAGCAGCCTGATGGGACAAACCTCCTACGAGCAGTACTTC. This codes for CASSLMGQTSYEQYF.